The clone carrying this T cell receptor beta chain occurred once. This record comes from a study of T cell changes during pregnancy in multiple sclerosis. Sequencing was performed with immunoSEQ multiplex PCR; in TCRdb, only in-frame clones are kept and a portion is missing. This table has about 67,000 clones, approximately 93% appearing once. Looked up from germline, CDR1 is MNHEY and CDR2 is SMNVEV (reference sequence). The CDR3 loop spans 18 amino acids. With 2 bases clipped from V and 2 bases from J, the junction kept 9 bases outside the gene matches. This chain links TRBV27 with TRBJ2-6, with TRBD2 matching over 7 bases. The sequencing used peripheral blood, collected in the second trimester of pregnancy. This TCR was recovered from a female donor with multiple sclerosis, enrolled in a pregnancy study. The chain's CDR3 is CASSLQWPRGAGANVLTF. CDR3 DNA: TGTGCCAGCAGTTTACAATGGCCACGGGGGGCTGGGGCCAACGTCCTGACTTTC.